The rows below give T cell receptor beta chains drawn from one sample of a study of cytomegalovirus exposure and HLA in healthy donors. Measured with immunoSEQ multiplex PCR; TCRdb has only the in-frame clones, and not every one. In the table there are about 170,000 clones, about four fifths of which are singletons. The sequenced material came from PBMCs. The receptors stem from a woman aged 50 to 60 in good health and CMV-seropositive. Both conserved end residues are part of each CDR3. D genes are given only for firm matches. Clone size, where shown, is once, few, many, or a class for clones that have expanded.

clone_size,v_call,cdr3_length,d_call,j_call,cdr3_nt,cdr3_aa
-,TRBV4-1,15,TRBD2,TRBJ2-3,TGCGCCAGCACCCGACTAGCGGGGGACACAGATACGCAGTATTTT,CASTRLAGDTDTQYF
-,TRBV6-5,13,-,TRBJ2-7,TGTGCCAGCAGTTACTCACGCAGTTACGAGCAGTACTTC,CASSYSRSYEQYF
-,TRBV11-3,12,-,TRBJ2-1,TGTGCCAGCAGCCGGGGAAACAATGAGCAGTTCTTC,CASSRGNNEQFF
-,TRBV28,17,TRBD1,TRBJ2-7,TGTGCCAGCAGTTACCAATGGAAGGGACAGAGCTCCTACGAGCAGTACTTC,CASSYQWKGQSSYEQYF
-,TRBV5-6,15,-,TRBJ2-3,TGTGCCAGCAGCTTGGGGCCTGGAGCTGCAGATACGCAGTATTTT,CASSLGPGAADTQYF
-,TRBV10-3,15,-,TRBJ2-3,TGTGCCATCAGCGAGACAGGTCATAGCACAGATACGCAGTATTTT,CAISETGHSTDTQYF
-,TRBV27,12,-,TRBJ2-5,TGTGCCAGCAGTTTCGAGGGAGAGACCCAGTACTTC,CASSFEGETQYF
-,TRBV19,15,-,TRBJ1-5,TGTGCCAGTAGTATGGAAGCAGGGGTTGGGCAGCCCCAGCATTTT,CASSMEAGVGQPQHF
-,TRBV28,13,-,TRBJ1-4,TGTGCCAGCAACGAAGGGGCCCGGGAAAAACTGTTTTTT,CASNEGAREKLFF
-,TRBV6-1,13,-,TRBJ1-2,TGTGCCAGCAGTGATGCAGGGAACTATGGCTACACCTTC,CASSDAGNYGYTF
few,TRBV10-3,14,TRBD1,TRBJ1-4,TGTGCCATCAGTGGGACAGGATTTAATGAAAAACTGTTTTTT,CAISGTGFNEKLFF
few,TRBV9,19,TRBD2,TRBJ2-3,TGTGCCAGCAGCGTAGCGGGGGGAGGTGGCGGGGGAAGCACAGATACGCAGTATTTT,CASSVAGGGGGGSTDTQYF
-,TRBV7-3,17,TRBD1,TRBJ1-2,TGTGCCAGCAGCTCCTCGACAGGGGCGAACCCGAACTATGGCTACACCTTC,CASSSSTGANPNYGYTF
once,TRBV28,15,-,TRBJ1-2,TGTGCCAGCAGTAATTCAGCACAGGGCAGGCTTGGCTACACCTTC,CASSNSAQGRLGYTF
once,TRBV7-2,14,-,TRBJ2-5,TGTGCCAGCAGCACCGACCGGGGGGCAGAGACCCAGTACTTC,CASSTDRGAETQYF
-,TRBV27,14,TRBD2,TRBJ2-7,TGTGCCAGCAGTTTCTCGGGACTAGCGAACGAGCAGTACTTC,CASSFSGLANEQYF
-,TRBV2,16,-,TRBJ2-7,TGTGCCAGCTCTGAGGGGAGACTAGTGGGAGGAGACGAGCAGTACTTC,CASSEGRLVGGDEQYF
once,TRBV7-9,13,-,TRBJ1-5,TGTGCCAGCAGCTCCACAGGTAATCAGCCCCAGCATTTT,CASSSTGNQPQHF
-,TRBV11-3,15,TRBD1,TRBJ2-7,TGTGCCAGCAGCCCAGGACAGGGGAGTACTCGTGAGCAGTACTTC,CASSPGQGSTREQYF
-,TRBV5-4,13,-,TRBJ1-2,TGTGCCAGCAGTCCACAGGGAAACTATGGCTACACCTTC,CASSPQGNYGYTF
-,TRBV2,15,-,TRBJ2-3,TGTGCCAGCAGTTGGCAGGCCTCAAGCACAGATACGCAGTATTTT,CASSWQASSTDTQYF
few,TRBV7-8,14,-,TRBJ1-2,TGTGCCAGCAGCTTAGTAATATCTAACTATGGCTACACCTTC,CASSLVISNYGYTF
-,TRBV15,14,-,TRBJ2-1,TGTGCCACCAGCAGAGATCTCACAAACAATGAGCAGTTCTTC,CATSRDLTNNEQFF
-,TRBV4-3,18,TRBD2,TRBJ2-1,TGCGCCAGCAGCCGACAACTAGCGGGTAGCGAGGGCTACAATGAGCAGTTCTTC,CASSRQLAGSEGYNEQFF
once,TRBV11-2,16,TRBD1,TRBJ1-4,TGTGCCAGCAGCCTACGTCCTGTGGACAGGGCTGAAAAACTGTTTTTT,CASSLRPVDRAEKLFF
once,TRBV6-5,14,-,TRBJ1-4,TGTGCCAGCAGTTACTCGGCGGCACGGCGGTCCCTGTTTTTT,CASSYSAARRSLFF